This entry describes one T cell receptor (beta chain). What it binds is unknown. This sample was taken from a study of shared clonotypes between healthy human individuals. The data were produced by immunoSEQ multiplex PCR, yet TCRdb's version contains in-frame clones alone and is incomplete. The sample has 1.5 million to 2.5 million clones; less than 95% are singletons. The CDR3 consists of 13 residues. V was trimmed by 3 bases and J by 10 bases, leaving 13 bases between them. Germline lookup yields CDR1 MDHEN and CDR2 SYDVKM. CD8 cells regarded as naive lacked CD45RO, were positively chosen for CCR7, and omitted terminally differentiated effector memory CD45RA+ cells. Whole-study results and caveats: The study found lower generation probabilities in non-shared clonotypes than in those shared by all four donors.

The gene calls are TRBV28 and TRBJ2-1, with D unresolved. The specimen was naive CD8+ T cells sorted from blood. The receptor's source is a man aged 18 to 35 in good health. The CDR3 DNA reads TGTGCCAGCAGTTTCCAGAGAGTGGGGGAGCAGTTCTTC. The encoded protein is CASSFQRVGEQFF.